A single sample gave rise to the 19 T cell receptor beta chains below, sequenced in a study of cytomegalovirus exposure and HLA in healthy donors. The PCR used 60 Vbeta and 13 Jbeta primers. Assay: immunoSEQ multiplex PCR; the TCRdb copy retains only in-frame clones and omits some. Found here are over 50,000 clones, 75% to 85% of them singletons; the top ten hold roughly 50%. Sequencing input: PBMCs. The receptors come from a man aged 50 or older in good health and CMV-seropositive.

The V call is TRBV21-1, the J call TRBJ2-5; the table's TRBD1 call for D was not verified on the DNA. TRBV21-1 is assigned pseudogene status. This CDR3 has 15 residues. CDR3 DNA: TGTGCCAGCAGCCCGAGGACAGGGGGCGAGGAGACCCAGTACTTC. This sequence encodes CASSPRTGGEETQYF.

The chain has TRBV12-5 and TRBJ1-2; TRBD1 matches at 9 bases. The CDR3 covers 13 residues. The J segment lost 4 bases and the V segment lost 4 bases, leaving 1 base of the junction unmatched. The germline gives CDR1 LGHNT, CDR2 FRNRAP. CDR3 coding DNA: TGTGCTAGTGGTTGGACAGGGGCCTATGGCTACACCTTC. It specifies CASGWTGAYGYTF.

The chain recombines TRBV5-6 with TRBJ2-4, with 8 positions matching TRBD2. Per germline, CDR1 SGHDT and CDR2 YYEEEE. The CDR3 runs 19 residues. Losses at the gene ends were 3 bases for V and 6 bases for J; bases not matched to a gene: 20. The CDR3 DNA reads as TGTGCCAGCAGCTCAAACGGGAGGGAGGGAAGGGAGAAGGTAAACATTCAGTACTTC. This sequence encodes CASSSNGREGREKVNIQYF.

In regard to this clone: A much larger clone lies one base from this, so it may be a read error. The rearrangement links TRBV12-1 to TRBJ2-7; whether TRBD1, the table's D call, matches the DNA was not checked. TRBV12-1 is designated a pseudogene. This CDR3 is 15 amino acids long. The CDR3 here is CASSSQGPSSYEQYF. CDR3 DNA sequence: TGTGCCAGCAGCTCCCAGGGGCCCAGCTCCTACGAGCAGTACTTC.

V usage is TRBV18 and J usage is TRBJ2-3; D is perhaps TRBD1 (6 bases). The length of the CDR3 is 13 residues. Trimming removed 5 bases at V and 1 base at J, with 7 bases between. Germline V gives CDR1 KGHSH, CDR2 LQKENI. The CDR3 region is CASSGGGTDTQYF. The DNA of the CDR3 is TGTGCCAGCTCAGGGGGCGGCACAGATACGCAGTATTTT.

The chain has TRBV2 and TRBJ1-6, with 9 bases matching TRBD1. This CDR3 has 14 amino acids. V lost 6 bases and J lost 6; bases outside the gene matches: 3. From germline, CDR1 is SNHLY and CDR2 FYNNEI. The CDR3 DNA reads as TGTGCCAGCAGGATGGGACAGGGTAATTCACCCCTCCACTTT. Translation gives CASRMGQGNSPLHF.

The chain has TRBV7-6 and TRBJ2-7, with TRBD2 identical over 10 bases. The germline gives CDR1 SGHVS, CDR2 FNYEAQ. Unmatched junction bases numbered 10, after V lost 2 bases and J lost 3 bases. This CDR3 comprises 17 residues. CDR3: CASSLTPASGGLYEQYF. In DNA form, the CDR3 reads TGTGCCAGCAGCTTAACCCCTGCTAGCGGGGGCCTCTACGAGCAGTACTTC.

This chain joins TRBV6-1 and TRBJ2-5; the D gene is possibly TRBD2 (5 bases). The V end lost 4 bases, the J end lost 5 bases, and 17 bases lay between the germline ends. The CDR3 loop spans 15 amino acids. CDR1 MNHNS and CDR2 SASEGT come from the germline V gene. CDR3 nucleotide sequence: TGTGCCAGCAGTGGTGGAGTGAGGGTTCGGGAGACCCAGTACTTC. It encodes CASSGGVRVRETQYF.

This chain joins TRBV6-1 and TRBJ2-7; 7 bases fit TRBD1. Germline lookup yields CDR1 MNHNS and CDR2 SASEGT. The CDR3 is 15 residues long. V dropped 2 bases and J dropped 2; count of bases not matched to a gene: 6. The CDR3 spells CASSEPRQGPYEQYF. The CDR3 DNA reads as TGTGCCAGCAGTGAACCCCGACAGGGACCCTACGAGCAGTACTTC.

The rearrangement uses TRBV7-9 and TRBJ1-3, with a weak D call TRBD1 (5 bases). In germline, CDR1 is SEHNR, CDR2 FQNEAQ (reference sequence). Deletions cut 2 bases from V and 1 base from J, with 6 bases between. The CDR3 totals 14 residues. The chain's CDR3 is CASSLQGSGNTIYF. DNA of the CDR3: TGTGCCAGCAGCTTACAGGGATCTGGAAACACCATATATTTT.

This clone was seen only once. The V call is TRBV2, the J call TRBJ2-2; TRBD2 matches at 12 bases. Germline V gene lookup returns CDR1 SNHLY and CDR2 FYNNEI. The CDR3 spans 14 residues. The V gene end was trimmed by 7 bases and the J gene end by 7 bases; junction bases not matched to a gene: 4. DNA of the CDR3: TGTGCCAGCACTAGCGGGAGGGTTGGCGGGGAGCTGTTTTTT. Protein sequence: CASTSGRVGGELFF.

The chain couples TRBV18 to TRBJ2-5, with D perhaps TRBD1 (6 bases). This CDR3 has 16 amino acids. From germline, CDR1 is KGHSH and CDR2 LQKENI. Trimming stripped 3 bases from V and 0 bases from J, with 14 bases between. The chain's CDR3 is CASSPGLPGDQETQYF. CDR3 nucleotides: TGTGCCAGCTCACCCGGACTGCCAGGGGACCAAGAGACCCAGTACTTC.

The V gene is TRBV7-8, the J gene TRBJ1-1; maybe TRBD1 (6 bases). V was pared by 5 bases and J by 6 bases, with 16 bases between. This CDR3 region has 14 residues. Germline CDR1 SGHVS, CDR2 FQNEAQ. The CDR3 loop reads CASSRGRPGAEAFF. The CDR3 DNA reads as TGTGCCAGCAGCAGAGGACGCCCAGGGGCTGAAGCTTTCTTT.

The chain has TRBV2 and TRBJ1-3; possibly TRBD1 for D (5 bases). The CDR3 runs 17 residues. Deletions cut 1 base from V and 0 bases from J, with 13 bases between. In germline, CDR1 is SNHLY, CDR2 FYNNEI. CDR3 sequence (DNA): TGTGCCAGCAGTGAAGTCCAGGGCGGACGCTCTGGAAACACCATATATTTT. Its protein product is CASSEVQGGRSGNTIYF.

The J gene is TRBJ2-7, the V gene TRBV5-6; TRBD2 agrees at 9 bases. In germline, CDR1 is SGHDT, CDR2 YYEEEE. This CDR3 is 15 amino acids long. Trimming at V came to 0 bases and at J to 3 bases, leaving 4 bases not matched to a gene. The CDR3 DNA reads TGTGCCAGCAGCTTGGAAGTTAGCGGGGGCTACGAGCAGTACTTC. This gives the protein CASSLEVSGGYEQYF.

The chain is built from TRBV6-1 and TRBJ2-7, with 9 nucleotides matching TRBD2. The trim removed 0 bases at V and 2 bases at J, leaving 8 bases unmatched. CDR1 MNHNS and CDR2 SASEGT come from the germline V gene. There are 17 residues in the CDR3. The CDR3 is CASSEARGGTVTYEQYF. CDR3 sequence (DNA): TGTGCCAGCAGTGAAGCGCGGGGGGGGACGGTAACCTACGAGCAGTACTTC.

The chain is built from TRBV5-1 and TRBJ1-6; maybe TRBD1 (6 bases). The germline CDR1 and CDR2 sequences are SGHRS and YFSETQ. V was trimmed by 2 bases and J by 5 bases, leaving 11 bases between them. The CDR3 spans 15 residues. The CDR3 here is CASSLGQPNNSPLHF. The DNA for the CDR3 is TGCGCCAGCAGCTTAGGACAGCCAAATAATTCACCCCTCCACTTT.

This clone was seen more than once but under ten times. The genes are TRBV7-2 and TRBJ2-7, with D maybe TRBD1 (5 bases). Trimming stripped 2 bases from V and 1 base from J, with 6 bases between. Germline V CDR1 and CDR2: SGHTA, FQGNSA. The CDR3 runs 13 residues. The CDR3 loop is CASSLRQSYEQYF. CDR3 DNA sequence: TGTGCCAGCAGCTTACGACAGTCCTACGAGCAGTACTTC.

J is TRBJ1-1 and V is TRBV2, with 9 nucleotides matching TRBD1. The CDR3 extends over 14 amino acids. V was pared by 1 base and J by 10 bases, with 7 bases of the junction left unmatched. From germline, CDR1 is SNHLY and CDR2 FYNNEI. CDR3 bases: TGTGCCAGCAGTGAAGGTCGGGACAGGGCGTCAGCTTTCTTT. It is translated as CASSEGRDRASAFF.